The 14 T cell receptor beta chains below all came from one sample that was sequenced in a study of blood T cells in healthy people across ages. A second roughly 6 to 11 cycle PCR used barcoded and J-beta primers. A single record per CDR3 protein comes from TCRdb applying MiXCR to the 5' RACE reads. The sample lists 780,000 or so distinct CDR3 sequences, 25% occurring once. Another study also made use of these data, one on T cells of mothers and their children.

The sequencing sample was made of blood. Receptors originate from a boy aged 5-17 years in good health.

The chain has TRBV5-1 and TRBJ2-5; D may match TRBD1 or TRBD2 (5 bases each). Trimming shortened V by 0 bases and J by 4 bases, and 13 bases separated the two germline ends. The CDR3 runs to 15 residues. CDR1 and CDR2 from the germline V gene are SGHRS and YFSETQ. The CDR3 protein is CASSLGLAQGETQYF. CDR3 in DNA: TGCGCCAGCAGCTTGGGTCTAGCCCAGGGAGAGACCCAGTACTTC.

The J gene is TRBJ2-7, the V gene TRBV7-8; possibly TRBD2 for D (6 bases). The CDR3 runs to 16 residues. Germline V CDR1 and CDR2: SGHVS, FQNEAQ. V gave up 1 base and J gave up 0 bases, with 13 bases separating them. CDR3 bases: TGTGCCAGCAGCTTAGAGGGACTGAGCCGCTCCTACGAGCAGTACTTC. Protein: CASSLEGLSRSYEQYF.

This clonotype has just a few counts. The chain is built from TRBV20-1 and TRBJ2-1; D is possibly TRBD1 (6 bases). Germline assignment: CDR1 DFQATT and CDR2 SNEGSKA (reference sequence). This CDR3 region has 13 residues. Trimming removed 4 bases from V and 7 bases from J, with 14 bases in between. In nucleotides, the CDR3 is TGCAGTGCTACAGCCGGGACATATAATGAGCAGTTCTTC. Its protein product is CSATAGTYNEQFF.

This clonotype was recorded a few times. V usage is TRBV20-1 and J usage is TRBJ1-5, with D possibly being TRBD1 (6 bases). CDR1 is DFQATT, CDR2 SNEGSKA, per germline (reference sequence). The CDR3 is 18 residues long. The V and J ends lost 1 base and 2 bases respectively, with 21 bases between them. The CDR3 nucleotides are TGCAGTGCTAGAGGCCACCGCAACAGGGTTGAGGGCAATCAGCCCCAGCATTTT. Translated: CSARGHRNRVEGNQPQHF.

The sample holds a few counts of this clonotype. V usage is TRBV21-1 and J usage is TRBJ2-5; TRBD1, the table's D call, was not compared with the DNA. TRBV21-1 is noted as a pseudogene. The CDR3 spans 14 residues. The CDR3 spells CASSNKDRQETQYF. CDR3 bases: TGTGCCAGCAGCAACAAGGACAGACAAGAGACCCAGTACTTC.

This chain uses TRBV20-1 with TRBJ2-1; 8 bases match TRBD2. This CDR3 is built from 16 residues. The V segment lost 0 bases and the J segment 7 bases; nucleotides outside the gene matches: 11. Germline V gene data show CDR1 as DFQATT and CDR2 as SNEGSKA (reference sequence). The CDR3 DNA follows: TGCAGTGCTAGAGATCGACGGACTAGCTGGGGTAATGAGCAGTTCTTC. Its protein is CSARDRRTSWGNEQFF.

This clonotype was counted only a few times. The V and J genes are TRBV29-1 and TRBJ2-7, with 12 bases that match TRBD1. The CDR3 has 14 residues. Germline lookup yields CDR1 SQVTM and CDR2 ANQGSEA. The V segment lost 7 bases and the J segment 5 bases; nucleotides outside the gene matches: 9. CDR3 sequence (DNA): TGCAGCGCCGGGACCGGGACAGGGGGCGACGAGCAGTACTTC. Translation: CSAGTGTGGDEQYF.

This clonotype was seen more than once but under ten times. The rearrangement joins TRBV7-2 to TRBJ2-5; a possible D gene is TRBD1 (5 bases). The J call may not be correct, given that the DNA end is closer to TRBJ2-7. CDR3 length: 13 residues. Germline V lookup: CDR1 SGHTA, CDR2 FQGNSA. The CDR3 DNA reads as TGTGCCAGCAGCTCCTCCAGGGAACCCGAGCAGTACTTC. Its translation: CASSSSREPEQYF.

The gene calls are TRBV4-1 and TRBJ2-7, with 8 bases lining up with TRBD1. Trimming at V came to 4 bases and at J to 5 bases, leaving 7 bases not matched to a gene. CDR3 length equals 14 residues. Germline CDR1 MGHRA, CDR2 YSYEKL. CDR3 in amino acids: CASSLRTGMNEQYF. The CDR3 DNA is TGCGCCAGCAGCCTCCGGACAGGGATGAACGAGCAGTACTTC.

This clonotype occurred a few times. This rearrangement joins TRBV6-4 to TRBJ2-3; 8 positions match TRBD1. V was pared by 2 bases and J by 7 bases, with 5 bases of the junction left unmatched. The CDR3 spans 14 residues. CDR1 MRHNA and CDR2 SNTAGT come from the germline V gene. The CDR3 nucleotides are TGTGCCAGCAGTGACGGACAGGGCGGGAATACGCAGTATTTT. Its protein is CASSDGQGGNTQYF.

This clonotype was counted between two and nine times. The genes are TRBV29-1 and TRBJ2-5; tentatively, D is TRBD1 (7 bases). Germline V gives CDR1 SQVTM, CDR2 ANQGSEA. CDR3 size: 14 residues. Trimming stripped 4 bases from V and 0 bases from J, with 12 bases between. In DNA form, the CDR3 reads TGCAGCGTTGGCGGGACAGACTACCAAGAGACCCAGTACTTC. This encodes CSVGGTDYQETQYF.

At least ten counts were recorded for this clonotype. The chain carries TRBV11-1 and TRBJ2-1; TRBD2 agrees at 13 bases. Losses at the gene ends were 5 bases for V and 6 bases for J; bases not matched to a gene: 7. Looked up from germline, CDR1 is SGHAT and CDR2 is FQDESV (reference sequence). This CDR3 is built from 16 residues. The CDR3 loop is CASSPRTSGSFNEQFF. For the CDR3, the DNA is TGTGCCAGCAGCCCAAGGACTAGCGGGAGCTTCAATGAGCAGTTCTTC.

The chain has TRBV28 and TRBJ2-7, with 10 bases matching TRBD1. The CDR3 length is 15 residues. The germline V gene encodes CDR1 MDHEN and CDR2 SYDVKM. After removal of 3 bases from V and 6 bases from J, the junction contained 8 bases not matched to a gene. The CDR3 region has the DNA TGTGCCAGCAGTTTCCTGCCGGGACAGGGGACCGAGCAGTACTTC. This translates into CASSFLPGQGTEQYF.

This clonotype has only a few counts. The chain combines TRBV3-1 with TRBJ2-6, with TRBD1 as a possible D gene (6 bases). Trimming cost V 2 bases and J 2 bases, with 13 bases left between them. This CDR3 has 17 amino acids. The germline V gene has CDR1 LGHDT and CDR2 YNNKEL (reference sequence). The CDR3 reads CASSQQGTGTGANVLTF. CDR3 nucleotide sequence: TGTGCCAGCAGCCAACAAGGAACAGGGACTGGGGCCAACGTCCTGACTTTC.